These 9 T cell receptor beta chains share one sample of origin, sequenced in a study of blood T cell repertoires in COVID-19. This table comes from immunoSEQ multiplex PCR, and its TCRdb copy is limited to in-frame clones, with some not included. The sample has roughly 120,000 clones; almost 90% are singletons. Sequences were obtained from peripheral blood. These receptors were taken from a woman aged 55-70 years with COVID-19, enrolled during active disease.

This clone showed up just a few times. The chain uses TRBV18 and TRBJ2-7; 8 positions match TRBD1. Germline V gives CDR1 KGHSH, CDR2 LQKENI. The ends lost 3 bases at V and 0 bases at J; junction bases unmatched: 7. The CDR3 is made up of 16 amino acids. CDR3 in amino acids: CASSPAGQVSSYEQYF. The CDR3 bases are TGTGCCAGCTCACCGGCGGGACAGGTTAGCTCCTACGAGCAGTACTTC. Drawing the rest from reference TRBV18 and TRBJ2-7, the complete variable domain is NAGVMQNPRHLVRRRGQEARLRCSPMKGHSHVYWYRQLPEEGLKFMVYLQKENIIDESGMPKERFSAEFPKEGPSILRIQQVVRGDSAAYFCASSPAGQVSSYEQYFGPGTRLTVT.

The rearrangement links TRBV10-3 to TRBJ2-2; TRBD2 matches at 8 bases. The CDR3 runs to 15 residues. With 1 base clipped from V and 6 bases from J, the junction kept 4 bases outside the gene matches. Looked up from germline, CDR1 is ENHRY and CDR2 is SYGVKD. The DNA for the CDR3 is TGTGCCATCAGTGAGTTTGAGACTAGCGCCGGGGAGCTGTTTTTT. It specifies CAISEFETSAGELFF.

The chain has TRBV9 and TRBJ2-3; D not certain. This CDR3 has 15 residues. V gave up 2 bases and J gave up 0 bases, with 10 bases separating them. Per germline, CDR1 SGDLS and CDR2 YYNGEE. The CDR3 sequence is CASSVSGTSTDTQYF. DNA for the CDR3: TGTGCCAGCAGCGTGTCAGGCACAAGCACAGATACGCAGTATTTT.

The chain joins TRBV6-5 to TRBJ1-1, with a tentative D call TRBD1 (5 bases). Germline V gene sequence: CDR1 MNHEY, CDR2 SVGAGI. The CDR3 runs to 13 residues. Deletions cut 5 bases from V and 11 bases from J, with 18 bases between. CDR3 DNA sequence: TGTGCCAGCAGTCTATCGGGACTTAGTTCTGCTTTCTTT. Protein product: CASSLSGLSSAFF.

This clone was picked up one time. The chain combines TRBV7-2 with TRBJ1-2; 8 bases match TRBD1. There are 15 residues in the CDR3. Losses at the gene ends were 5 bases for V and 3 bases for J; bases not matched to a gene: 8. Germline assignment: CDR1 SGHTA and CDR2 FQGNSA. The CDR3 bases are TGTGCCAGCAGCACTCGGACAGGGCTACACTATGGCTACACCTTC. This translates into CASSTRTGLHYGYTF.

This chain uses TRBV5-6 with TRBJ2-7; 13 nucleotides align to TRBD2. Germline CDR1 reads SGHDT; CDR2 reads YYEEEE. The CDR3 runs to 17 residues. V shed 3 bases, J shed 4 bases, and the junction held 10 bases outside the gene matches. CDR3 bases: TGTGCCAGCAGCTCCCGACCGGGACTAGCGGGGCAGTACGAGCAGTACTTC. This sequence encodes CASSSRPGLAGQYEQYF.

This chain connects TRBV27 to TRBJ2-5; D gene ambiguous. Trimming took 2 bases from V and 3 from J, leaving 13 bases between them. The CDR3 has 15 residues. Germline values: CDR1 MNHEY, CDR2 SMNVEV (reference sequence). CDR3 region: CASSLVHYSKETQYF. CDR3 coding DNA: TGTGCCAGCAGTTTAGTTCACTACTCCAAAGAGACCCAGTACTTC.

The rearrangement uses TRBV4-3 and TRBJ2-2; 9 bases map to TRBD1. CDR1 and CDR2 (germline): LGHNA, YSLEER. The CDR3 is made up of 16 amino acids. Trimming at V came to 4 bases and at J to 4 bases, leaving 7 bases not matched to a gene. The CDR3 sequence is CASSPEQGAITGELFF. Here the CDR3 DNA reads TGCGCCAGCAGCCCCGAACAGGGGGCGATCACCGGGGAGCTGTTTTTT.

V usage is TRBV25-1 and J usage is TRBJ1-2, with TRBD1 matching 10 bases. Losses at the gene ends were 5 bases for V and 8 bases for J; bases not matched to a gene: 8. The CDR3 contains 14 residues. Germline CDR1 and CDR2: MGHDK and SYGVNS. The CDR3 protein is CASSTPTGGGGYTF. The CDR3, as DNA: TGTGCCAGCAGTACCCCGACAGGGGGCGGAGGCTACACCTTC.